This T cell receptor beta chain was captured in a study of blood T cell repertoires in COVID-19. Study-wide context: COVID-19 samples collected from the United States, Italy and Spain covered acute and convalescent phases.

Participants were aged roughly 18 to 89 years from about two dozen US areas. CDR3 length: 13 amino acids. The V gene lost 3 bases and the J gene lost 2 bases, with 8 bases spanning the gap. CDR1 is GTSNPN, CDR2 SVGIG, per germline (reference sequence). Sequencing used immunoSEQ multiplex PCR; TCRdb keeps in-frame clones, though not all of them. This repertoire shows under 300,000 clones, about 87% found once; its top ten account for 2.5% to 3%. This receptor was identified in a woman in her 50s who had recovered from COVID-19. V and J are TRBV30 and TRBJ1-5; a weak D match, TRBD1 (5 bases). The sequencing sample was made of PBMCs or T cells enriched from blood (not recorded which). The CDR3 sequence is CAWSTQGNQPQHF. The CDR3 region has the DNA TGTGCCTGGAGCACACAGGGCAATCAGCCCCAGCATTTT.